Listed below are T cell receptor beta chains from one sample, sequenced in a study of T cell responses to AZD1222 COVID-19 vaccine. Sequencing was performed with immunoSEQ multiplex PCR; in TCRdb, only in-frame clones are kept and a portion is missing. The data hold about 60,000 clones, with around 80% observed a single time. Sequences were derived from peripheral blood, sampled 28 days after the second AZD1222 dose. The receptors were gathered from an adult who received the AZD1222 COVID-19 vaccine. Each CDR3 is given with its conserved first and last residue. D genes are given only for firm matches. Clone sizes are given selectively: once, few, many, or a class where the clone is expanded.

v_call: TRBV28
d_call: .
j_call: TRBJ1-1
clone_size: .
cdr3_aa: CASSLSGGRDTEAFF
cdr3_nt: TGTGCCAGCAGTTTATCAGGAGGGAGGGACACTGAAGCTTTCTTT

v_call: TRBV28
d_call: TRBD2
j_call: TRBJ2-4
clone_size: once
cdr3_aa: CASRLAGGQAKNIQYF
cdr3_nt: TGTGCCAGCAGACTAGCGGGGGGGCAAGCCAAAAACATTCAGTACTTC

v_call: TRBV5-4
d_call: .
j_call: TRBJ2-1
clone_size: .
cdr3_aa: CASSLEGGSYNEQFF
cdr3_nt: TGTGCCAGCAGCTTGGAAGGGGGATCCTACAATGAGCAGTTCTTC

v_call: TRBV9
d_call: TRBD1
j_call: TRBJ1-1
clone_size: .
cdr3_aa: CASSPGGHTEAFF
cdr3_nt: TGTGCCAGCAGCCCAGGGGGCCATACTGAAGCTTTCTTT

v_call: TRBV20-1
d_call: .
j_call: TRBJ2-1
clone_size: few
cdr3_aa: CSASSGGSNEQFF
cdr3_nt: TGCAGTGCTAGTTCTGGGGGGTCCAATGAGCAGTTCTTC

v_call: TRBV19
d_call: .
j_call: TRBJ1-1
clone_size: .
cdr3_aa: CASSPRDGEAFF
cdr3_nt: TGTGCCAGTAGTCCCCGGGACGGTGAAGCTTTCTTT

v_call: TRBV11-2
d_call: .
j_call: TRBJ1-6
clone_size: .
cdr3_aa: CASSLLGNSPLHF
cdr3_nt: TGTGCCAGCAGCTTATTGGGAAATTCACCCCTCCACTTT

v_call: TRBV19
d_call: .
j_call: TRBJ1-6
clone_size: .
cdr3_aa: CASRRPDGGNSPLHF
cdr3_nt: TGTGCCAGTAGAAGACCTGACGGGGGGAATTCACCCCTCCACTTT

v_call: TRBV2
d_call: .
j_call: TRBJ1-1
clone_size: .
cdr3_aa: CASGRGANLNTEAFF
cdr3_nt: TGTGCCAGCGGGAGAGGGGCGAACTTGAACACTGAAGCTTTCTTT

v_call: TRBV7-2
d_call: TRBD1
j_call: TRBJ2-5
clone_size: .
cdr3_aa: CASVPQGQGVETQYF
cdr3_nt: TGTGCCAGCGTGCCTCAGGGACAGGGAGTTGAGACCCAGTACTTC

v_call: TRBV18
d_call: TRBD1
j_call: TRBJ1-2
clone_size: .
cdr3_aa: CASSPTMTGSNYGYTF
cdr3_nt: TGTGCCAGCTCGCCGACTATGACAGGGTCTAACTATGGCTACACCTTC

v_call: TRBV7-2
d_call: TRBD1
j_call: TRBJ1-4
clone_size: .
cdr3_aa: CASSTDRAEKLFF
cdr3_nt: TGTGCCAGCAGCACAGACAGGGCAGAAAAACTGTTTTTT

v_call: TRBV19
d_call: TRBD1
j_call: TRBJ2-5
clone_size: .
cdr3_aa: CASSINGRGQETQYF
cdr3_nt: TGTGCCAGTAGTATAAACGGCAGGGGGCAGGAGACCCAGTACTTC

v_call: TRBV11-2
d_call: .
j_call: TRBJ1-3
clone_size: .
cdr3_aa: CASSLQVSGNTIYF
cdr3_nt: TGTGCCAGCAGCTTACAAGTCTCTGGAAACACCATATATTTT

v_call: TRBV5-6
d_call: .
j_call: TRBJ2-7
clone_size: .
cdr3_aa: CATHWHVAGSYEQYF
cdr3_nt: TGTGCCACCCACTGGCACGTGGCTGGCTCCTACGAGCAGTACTTC

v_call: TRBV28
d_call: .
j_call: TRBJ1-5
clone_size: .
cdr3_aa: CASTPVGTEEQPQHF
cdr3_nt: TGTGCCAGCACTCCCGTCGGGACGGAGGAACAGCCCCAGCATTTT

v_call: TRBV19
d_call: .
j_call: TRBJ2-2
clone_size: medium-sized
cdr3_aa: CASSIGQSGELFF
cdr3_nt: TGTGCCAGTAGTATAGGACAGTCCGGGGAGCTGTTTTTT

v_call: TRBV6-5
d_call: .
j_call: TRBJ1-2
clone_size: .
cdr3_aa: CASSYSHSYGYTF
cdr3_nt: TGTGCCAGCAGTTACTCCCACAGCTATGGCTACACCTTC

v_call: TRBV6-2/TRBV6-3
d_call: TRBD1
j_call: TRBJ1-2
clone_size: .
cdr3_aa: CASSSRGLSGYTF
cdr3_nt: TGTGCCAGCAGTTCCAGGGGGCTGAGTGGCTACACCTTC

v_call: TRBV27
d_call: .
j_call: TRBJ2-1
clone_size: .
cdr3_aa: CASSFSMGGVAYNEQFF
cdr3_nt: TGTGCCAGCAGTTTCTCGATGGGAGGAGTCGCCTACAATGAGCAGTTCTTC

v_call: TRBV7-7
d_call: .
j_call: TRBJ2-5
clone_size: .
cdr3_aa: CASSLAQGGQETQYF
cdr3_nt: TGTGCTAGCAGCTTGGCACAGGGCGGCCAAGAGACCCAGTACTTC

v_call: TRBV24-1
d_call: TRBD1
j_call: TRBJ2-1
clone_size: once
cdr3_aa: CATSDLPRDSNYNEQFF
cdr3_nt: TGTGCCACCAGTGATTTGCCCCGGGACAGTAACTACAATGAGCAGTTCTTC

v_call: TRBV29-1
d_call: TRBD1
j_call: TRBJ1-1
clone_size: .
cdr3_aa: CSAKDREGSTEAFF
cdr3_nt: TGCAGCGCTAAGGACAGGGAGGGAAGCACTGAAGCTTTCTTT

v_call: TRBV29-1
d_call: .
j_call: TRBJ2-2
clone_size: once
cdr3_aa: CSVAQNTGELFF
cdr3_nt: TGCAGCGTTGCACAGAACACCGGGGAGCTGTTTTTT

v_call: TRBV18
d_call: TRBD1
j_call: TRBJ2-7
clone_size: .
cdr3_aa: CASSQMTGDYEQYF
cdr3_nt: TGTGCCAGCTCTCAAATGACAGGGGACTACGAGCAGTACTTC

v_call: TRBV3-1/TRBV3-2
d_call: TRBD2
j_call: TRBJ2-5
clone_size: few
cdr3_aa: CASRRGGLPQETQYF
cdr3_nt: TGTGCCAGCAGACGGGGGGGCCTCCCCCAAGAGACCCAGTACTTC

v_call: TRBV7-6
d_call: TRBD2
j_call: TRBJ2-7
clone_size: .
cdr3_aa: CASSLGGTSGGRSYEQYF
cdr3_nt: TGTGCCAGCAGCTTAGGCGGGACTAGCGGGGGGAGGTCCTACGAGCAGTACTTC

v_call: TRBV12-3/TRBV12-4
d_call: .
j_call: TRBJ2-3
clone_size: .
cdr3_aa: CASRRATNTQYF
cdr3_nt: TGTGCCAGCAGAAGGGCAACAAATACGCAGTATTTT

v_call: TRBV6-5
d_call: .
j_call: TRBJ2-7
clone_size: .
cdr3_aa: CASSYSGGVYEQYF
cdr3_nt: TGTGCCAGCAGTTACTCTGGGGGCGTTTACGAGCAGTACTTC

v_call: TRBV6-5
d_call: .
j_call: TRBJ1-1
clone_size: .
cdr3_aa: CASSSGATNTEAFF
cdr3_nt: TGTGCCAGCAGCTCAGGGGCTACGAACACTGAAGCTTTCTTT

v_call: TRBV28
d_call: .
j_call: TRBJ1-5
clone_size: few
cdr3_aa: CASRGGVVSSNQPQHF
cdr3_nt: TGTGCCAGCAGGGGAGGCGTGGTTAGCTCTAATCAGCCCCAGCATTTT

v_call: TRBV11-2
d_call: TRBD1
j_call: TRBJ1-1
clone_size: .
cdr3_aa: CASSPDRDTEAFF
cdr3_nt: TGTGCCAGCAGCCCCGACAGGGACACTGAAGCTTTCTTT

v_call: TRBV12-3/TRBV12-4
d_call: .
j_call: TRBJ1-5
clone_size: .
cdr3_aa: CASSFADQPQHF
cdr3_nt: TGTGCCAGCAGTTTTGCAGATCAGCCCCAGCATTTT

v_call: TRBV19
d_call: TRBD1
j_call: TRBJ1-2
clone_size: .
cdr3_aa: CASRGTGGDYGYTF
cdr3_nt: TGTGCCAGTAGGGGGACAGGGGGCGACTATGGCTACACCTTC

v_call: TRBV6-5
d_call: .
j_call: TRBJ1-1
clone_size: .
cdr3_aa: CASSRGTEAFF
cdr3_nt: TGTGCCAGCAGTAGGGGAACTGAAGCTTTCTTT

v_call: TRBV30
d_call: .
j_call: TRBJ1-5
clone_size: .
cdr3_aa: CAWSVRNALSNQPQHF
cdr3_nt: TGTGCCTGGAGTGTTCGGAACGCCCTTAGCAATCAGCCCCAGCATTTT

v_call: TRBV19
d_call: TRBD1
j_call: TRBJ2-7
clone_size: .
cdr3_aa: CASSTPDRYYEQYF
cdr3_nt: TGTGCCAGTAGTACCCCGGACAGGTACTACGAGCAGTACTTC

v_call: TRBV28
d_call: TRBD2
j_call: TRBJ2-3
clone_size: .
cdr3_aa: CASRKAGASTDTQYF
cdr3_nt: TGTGCCAGCAGGAAAGCGGGGGCTAGCACAGATACGCAGTATTTT

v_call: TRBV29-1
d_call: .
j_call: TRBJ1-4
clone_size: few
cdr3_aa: CSVQVGYEKLFF
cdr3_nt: TGCAGCGTCCAAGTGGGATATGAAAAACTGTTTTTT

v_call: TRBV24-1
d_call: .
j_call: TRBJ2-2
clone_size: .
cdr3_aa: CATSSGFAGELFF
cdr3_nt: TGTGCCACCAGTTCCGGGTTTGCCGGGGAGCTGTTTTTT

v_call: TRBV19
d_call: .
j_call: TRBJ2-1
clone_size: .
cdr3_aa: CASSWPGVNNEQFF
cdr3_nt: TGTGCCAGTAGTTGGCCGGGGGTGAACAATGAGCAGTTCTTC

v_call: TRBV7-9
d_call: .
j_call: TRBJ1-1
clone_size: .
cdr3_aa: CASSRGQGSEAFF
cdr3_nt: TGTGCCAGCAGCCGGGGGCAGGGGTCTGAAGCTTTCTTT

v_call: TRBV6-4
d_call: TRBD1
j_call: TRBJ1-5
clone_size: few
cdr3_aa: CASSDQTGKVDNQPQHF
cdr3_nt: TGTGCCAGCAGTGACCAGACAGGGAAGGTGGACAATCAGCCCCAGCATTTT

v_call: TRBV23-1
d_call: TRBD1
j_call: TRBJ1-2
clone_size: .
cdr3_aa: CASSQSRPGGNGYTF
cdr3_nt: TGCGCCAGCAGTCAATCGAGGCCAGGGGGCAATGGCTACACCTTC

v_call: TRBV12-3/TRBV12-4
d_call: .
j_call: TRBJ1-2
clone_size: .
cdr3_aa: CASSLGYGYTF
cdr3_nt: TGTGCCAGCAGTTTGGGTTACGGCTACACCTTC

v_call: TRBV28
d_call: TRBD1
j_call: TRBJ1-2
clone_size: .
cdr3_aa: CASSPLLTGVSYGYTF
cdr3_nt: TGTGCCAGCAGTCCACTCTTGACAGGGGTCTCCTATGGCTACACCTTC

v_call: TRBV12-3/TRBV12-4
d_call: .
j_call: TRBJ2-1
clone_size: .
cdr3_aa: CASRQPAEYEQFF
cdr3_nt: TGTGCCAGCAGGCAACCCGCGGAGTATGAGCAGTTCTTC

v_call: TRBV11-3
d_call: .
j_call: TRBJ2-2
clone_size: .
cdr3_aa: CASSSFRDTGELFF
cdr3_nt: TGTGCCAGCAGCTCCTTCAGGGACACCGGGGAGCTGTTTTTT